Shown below are 27 T cell receptor beta chains from a single sample sequenced in a study of blood T cell repertoires in COVID-19. The repertoire was sequenced with immunoSEQ multiplex PCR; TCRdb's copy has only in-frame clones and lacks some. Among a few hundred thousand clones listed, around 89% were seen once. Sequenced input: PBMCs or T cells enriched from blood (not recorded which). The receptors come from a woman between 40 and 55 years old with acute COVID-19.

This clone showed up just once. This chain uses TRBV7-9 with TRBJ2-5; 7 bases are a match to TRBD2. Germline lookup yields CDR1 SEHNR and CDR2 FQNEAQ (reference sequence). With 1 base clipped from V and 2 bases from J, the junction kept 4 bases outside the gene matches. The CDR3 extends over 15 amino acids. The CDR3 region is CASSLGQAGQETQYF. In nucleotides, the CDR3 is TGTGCCAGCAGCTTAGGCCAAGCGGGGCAAGAGACCCAGTACTTC.

J is TRBJ2-7 and V is TRBV28; the match to TRBD1 covers 10 bases. Germline CDR1 is MDHEN and CDR2 is SYDVKM. V gave up 5 bases and J gave up 3 bases; unmatched junction bases: 7. This CDR3 is 15 amino acids long. The CDR3 is CASSTQGQGNYEQYF. In DNA form, the CDR3 reads TGTGCCAGCAGTACCCAGGGACAGGGGAACTACGAGCAGTACTTC.

The rearrangement joins TRBV28 to TRBJ2-1; D is unresolved. This CDR3 comprises 12 residues. Germline V lookup: CDR1 MDHEN, CDR2 SYDVKM. V was shortened by 7 bases and J by 6 bases, with 10 bases between the two germline ends. CDR3 in amino acids: CASTSTVNEQFF. DNA for the CDR3: TGTGCCAGCACCTCCACTGTCAATGAGCAGTTCTTC. The entire variable domain, with the rest obtained from reference TRBV28 and TRBJ2-1, is as follows: DVKVTQSSRYLVKRTGEKVFLECVQDMDHENMFWYRQDPGLGLRLIYFSYDVKMKEKGDIPEGYSVSREKKERFSLILESASTNQTSMYLCASTSTVNEQFFGPGTRLTVL.

The table lists this clone with a few counts. The chain links TRBV5-4 to TRBJ1-6; TRBD1 agrees at 7 bases. The germline gives CDR1 SGHNT, CDR2 YYREEE (reference sequence). After removal of 4 bases from V and 5 bases from J, the junction contained 3 bases not matched to a gene. This CDR3 comprises 14 residues. CDR3 protein: CASSPGTDNSPLHF. For the CDR3, the DNA is TGTGCCAGCAGCCCCGGGACAGATAATTCACCCCTCCACTTT. The full variable domain, rest sourced from reference TRBV5-4 and TRBJ1-6, is ETGVTQSPTHLIKTRGQQVTLRCSSQSGHNTVSWYQQALGQGPQFIFQYYREEENGRGNFPPRFSGLQFPNYSSELNVNALELDDSALYLCASSPGTDNSPLHFGNGTRLTVT.

The gene calls are TRBV30 and TRBJ2-3, with TRBD2 matching over 9 bases. Germline V gene sequence: CDR1 GTSNPN, CDR2 SVGIG (reference sequence). The CDR3 length is 16 residues. V was pared by 5 bases and J by 0 bases, with 9 bases of the junction left unmatched. DNA of the CDR3: TGTGCCTGGGAACTAGCGGGCCCCCCTAGCACAGATACGCAGTATTTT. Protein product: CAWELAGPPSTDTQYF.

The V call is TRBV6-2 or TRBV6-3, the J call TRBJ2-7; TRBD2 is a possible D gene (5 bases). Trimming removed 7 bases from V and 3 bases from J, with 16 bases in between. CDR1 is MNHEY, CDR2 SVGEGT, per germline. The CDR3 is 14 residues long. The CDR3 loop reads CASNYAGKSYEQYV. The CDR3 region has the DNA TGTGCCAGCAATTATGCCGGGAAAAGCTACGAGCAGTACGTC.

The chain links TRBV25-1 to TRBJ2-5; D not certain. Germline-derived CDR1 and CDR2 are MGHDK and SYGVNS. Trimming pared 4 bases from V and 4 bases from J, leaving 7 bases between. The CDR3 has 12 amino acids. The CDR3 region has the DNA TGTGCCAGCAGTGGACGGGTAGAGACCCAGTACTTC. Translated, it gives CASSGRVETQYF.

This chain joins TRBV28 and TRBJ1-5, with D perhaps TRBD1 (5 bases). Trimming took off 1 base at V and 0 bases at J, with 16 bases between the two ends. From germline, CDR1 is MDHEN and CDR2 SYDVKM. The CDR3 covers 18 residues. The DNA for the CDR3 is TGTGCCAGCAGTTTATTAATGGGGCAGGTCTATAGCAATCAGCCCCAGCATTTT. Translated, it gives CASSLLMGQVYSNQPQHF. Filled out from reference TRBV28 and TRBJ1-5, the complete variable domain reads DVKVTQSSRYLVKRTGEKVFLECVQDMDHENMFWYRQDPGLGLRLIYFSYDVKMKEKGDIPEGYSVSREKKERFSLILESASTNQTSMYLCASSLLMGQVYSNQPQHFGDGTRLSIL.

The V gene is TRBV19, the J gene TRBJ2-2; D is undetermined. Looked up from germline, CDR1 is LNHDA and CDR2 is SQIVND (reference sequence). The CDR3 consists of 13 residues. Trimming pared 5 bases from V and 6 bases from J, leaving 10 bases between. The CDR3 loop is CASSPRSSGELFF. DNA for the CDR3: TGTGCCAGTAGTCCCCGGTCCTCCGGGGAGCTGTTTTTT.

The CDR3 nucleotides are TGTGCCAGCAGTTTTGTGGCCGGGACATACTCACTAGCGGGACCAGATACGCAGTATTTT. As protein: CASSFVAGTYSLAGPDTQYF. This chain uses TRBV28 with TRBJ2-3; 10 bases are shared with TRBD2. This CDR3 comprises 20 residues. The germline gives CDR1 MDHEN, CDR2 SYDVKM. Unmatched junction bases numbered 19, after V lost 3 bases and J lost 4 bases.

CDR3 DNA: TGCGCCAGCAGCTTGCGGCAGGGCGCTGAAAAACTGTTTTTT. This sequence encodes CASSLRQGAEKLFF. This rearrangement joins TRBV5-1 to TRBJ1-4; a weak D match, TRBD1 (5 bases). Germline CDR1 reads SGHRS; CDR2 reads YFSETQ. V dropped 1 base and J dropped 7 bases, with 11 bases sitting between them. The CDR3 runs to 14 residues.

The V call is TRBV11-2, the J call TRBJ1-3; 10 bases fit TRBD1. CDR1 and CDR2 (germline): SGHAT, FQNNGV. This CDR3 is built from 17 residues. V trimming: 5 bases; J trimming: 4 bases; junction bases outside the gene matches: 11. The CDR3 here is CASSKTGGTGVGNTIYF. CDR3 nucleotide sequence: TGTGCCAGCAGCAAGACAGGGGGCACAGGTGTAGGAAACACCATATATTTT.

V usage is TRBV2 and J usage is TRBJ1-3; D is ambiguous. There are 13 residues in the CDR3. Germline loops: CDR1 SNHLY, CDR2 FYNNEI. V lost 4 bases to trimming and J lost 0 bases, with 4 bases between them. The CDR3 DNA reads as TGTGCCAGCAGTGCTAACTCTGGAAACACCATATATTTT. Translating it yields CASSANSGNTIYF.

This chain joins TRBV19 and TRBJ1-5, with TRBD1 identical over 8 bases. The CDR3 is 17 amino acids. With V trimmed by 6 bases and J by 0 bases, 10 bases remained unmatched. Per the germline V gene, CDR1 is LNHDA and CDR2 is SQIVND (reference sequence). The CDR3 spells CASRLGQGRYSNQPQHF. The CDR3 nucleotides read TGTGCCAGTAGATTAGGACAGGGCCGTTATAGCAATCAGCCCCAGCATTTT.

The CDR3 here is CASSSVYSNQPQHF. DNA for the CDR3: TGTGCCAGCAGTTCCGTGTATAGCAATCAGCCCCAGCATTTT. This sequence joins TRBV28 and TRBJ1-5, with D unclear. This CDR3 region has 14 residues. Between the trimmed V and J ends, which lost 4 bases and 0 bases, there was a span of 7 bases. The germline V gene encodes CDR1 MDHEN and CDR2 SYDVKM.

V usage is TRBV5-5 and J usage is TRBJ2-7; D perhaps matches TRBD1 (6 bases). The V end was cut by 2 bases, the J end by 5 bases, with 14 bases between. Germline-derived CDR1 and CDR2 are SGHKS and YYEKEE (reference sequence). The CDR3 is 14 amino acids. The DNA for the CDR3 is TGTGCCAGCAGCTTTTCCGGCAGGGGACACGAGCAGTACGTC. Its translation is CASSFSGRGHEQYV.

The genes are TRBV12-3 or TRBV12-4 and TRBJ2-1; D is perhaps TRBD2 (5 bases). The CDR3 has 12 amino acids. The ends were cut back, 7 bases at V and 7 bases at J, with 11 bases in the middle. In DNA form, the CDR3 reads TGTGCCAGCACCCGACGAGGGAATGAGCAGTTCTTC. This codes for CASTRRGNEQFF.

The V and J genes are TRBV7-9 and TRBJ2-1, with 9 bases fitting TRBD1. V lost 3 bases and J lost 4; bases outside the gene matches: 4. The CDR3 loop spans 15 amino acids. Germline-derived CDR1 and CDR2 are SEHNR and FQNEAQ (reference sequence). The CDR3 is CASSLPGQGYNEQFF. Written as DNA, the CDR3 is TGTGCCAGCAGCTTGCCGGGACAGGGATACAATGAGCAGTTCTTC.

The chain recombines TRBV7-8 with TRBJ2-7; 7 positions agree with TRBD1. Trimming at V came to 3 bases and at J to 3 bases, leaving 5 bases not matched to a gene. Germline V gives CDR1 SGHVS, CDR2 FQNEAQ. There are 14 residues in the CDR3. Here the CDR3 reads CASSLGQSVYEQYV. The CDR3, as DNA: TGTGCCAGCAGCTTGGGACAGAGTGTCTACGAGCAGTACGTC.

This clone was recorded only once. The chain links TRBV13 to TRBJ1-2; 8 positions agree with TRBD1. The CDR3 sequence is 14 residues long. Germline CDR1 PRHDT, CDR2 FYEKMQ (reference sequence). Losses at the gene ends were 4 bases for V and 8 bases for J; bases not matched to a gene: 9. In DNA form, the CDR3 reads TGTGCCAGCAGCTCACAATTGGACAGGGAAGGCTACACCTTC. It specifies CASSSQLDREGYTF.

This chain links TRBV6-2 or TRBV6-3 with TRBJ2-7; D not certain. The CDR3 covers 13 residues. V was clipped by 3 bases and J by 0 bases, with 6 bases between them. Germline CDR1 MNHEY, CDR2 SVGEGT. The CDR3 loop is CASSYLSSYEQYV. The CDR3 DNA sequence: TGTGCCAGCAGTTATTTGAGCTCCTACGAGCAGTACGTC.

The V call is TRBV11-3, the J call TRBJ1-1; no firm D call. There are 14 residues in the CDR3. Per the germline V gene, CDR1 is SGHNT and CDR2 is YENEEA. With 8 bases removed from V and 1 base from J, the gap between germline ends came to 14 bases. The CDR3 loop reads CASGFSGKNTEAFF. Here the CDR3 DNA reads TGTGCCAGCGGGTTTTCGGGAAAGAACACTGAAGCTTTCTTT.

In regard to this clone: One end of the junction does not line up with germline, which may come from a read error. The chain recombines TRBV6-1 with TRBJ2-7; D may be TRBD2 (6 bases). Germline CDR1 and CDR2: MNHNS and SASEGT. This CDR3 has 17 residues. CDR3 DNA: TGTGCCAGCAGTGAATGGAGAGAAAGGCCCGGGACCCAGGGACTTAACTTC. It yields the protein CASSEWRERPGTQGLNF.

This clone was observed once. The rearrangement uses TRBV27 and TRBJ1-6; a weak D match, TRBD1 (5 bases). The CDR3 is 17 residues long. V was cut by 4 bases and J by 6 bases, with 19 bases left in between. Germline V gene sequence: CDR1 MNHEY, CDR2 SMNVEV (reference sequence). Here the CDR3 DNA reads TGTGCCAGCAGTTGGGTGCTTAGGGGTTCCATTAATTCACCCCTCCACTTT. This translates into CASSWVLRGSINSPLHF.

The chain employs TRBV24-1 and TRBJ2-4; TRBD1 agrees at 8 bases. The length of the CDR3 is 13 residues. V gave up 3 bases and J gave up 8 bases; unmatched junction bases: 2. Germline-derived CDR1 and CDR2 are KGHDR and SFDVKD. The CDR3 protein is CATSDKQGDIQYF. DNA for the CDR3: TGTGCCACCAGTGATAAACAGGGGGACATTCAGTACTTC.

The chain uses TRBV9 and TRBJ2-7; TRBD2 agrees at 9 bases. This CDR3 is 16 amino acids long. With V trimmed by 0 bases and J by 6 bases, 10 bases remained unmatched. CDR1 is SGDLS, CDR2 YYNGEE, per germline. The CDR3: CASSVGLAGGPSEQYF. The CDR3 DNA follows: TGTGCCAGCAGCGTAGGATTGGCGGGAGGGCCCAGCGAGCAGTACTTC.

The chain uses TRBV18 and TRBJ1-2; TRBD1 might be the D (6 bases). CDR1 and CDR2 (germline): KGHSH, LQKENI. Trimming pared 3 bases from V and 5 bases from J, leaving 16 bases between. This CDR3 is built from 15 residues. The CDR3 reads CASSPRTRQEYGYTF. The CDR3 DNA sequence: TGTGCCAGCTCACCGCGGACCCGACAGGAATATGGCTACACCTTC.